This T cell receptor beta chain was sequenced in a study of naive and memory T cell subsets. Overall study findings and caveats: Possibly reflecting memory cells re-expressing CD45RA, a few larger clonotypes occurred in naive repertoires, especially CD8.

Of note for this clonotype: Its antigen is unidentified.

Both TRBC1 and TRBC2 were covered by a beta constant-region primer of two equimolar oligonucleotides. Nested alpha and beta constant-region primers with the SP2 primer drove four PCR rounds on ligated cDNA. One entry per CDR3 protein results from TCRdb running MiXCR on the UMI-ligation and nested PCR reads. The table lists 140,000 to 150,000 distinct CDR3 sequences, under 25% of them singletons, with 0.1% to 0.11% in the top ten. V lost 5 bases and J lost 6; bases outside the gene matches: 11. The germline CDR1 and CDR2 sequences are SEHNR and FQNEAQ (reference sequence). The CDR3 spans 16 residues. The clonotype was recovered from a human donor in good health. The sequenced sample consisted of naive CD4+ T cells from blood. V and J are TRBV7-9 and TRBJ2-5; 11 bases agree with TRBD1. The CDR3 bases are TGTGCCAGCAGCCCAACCTGGACAGGGGGCGGAAAGACCCAGTACTTC. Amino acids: CASSPTWTGGGKTQYF.